These 28 T cell receptor beta chains came from one sample sequenced in a study of T-cell reconstitution after alpha-beta-depleted transplantation in children. Unique molecular identifiers tagged the TCRbeta library. Via MiXCR, TCRdb re-called the PCR reads, giving one row per CDR3 protein. The table shows hundreds of thousands of distinct CDR3 sequences, with approximately 17% occurring only once. Here the sequenced sample was PBMCs from the stem cell graft donor, taken from the stem cell graft. The source is a human donor who donated a stem cell graft to a child with acute myeloid leukemia.

In this sample, this clonotype turned up a few times. The rearrangement uses TRBV28 and TRBJ1-1; D gene unclear. The CDR3 totals 14 residues. Looked up from germline, CDR1 is MDHEN and CDR2 is SYDVKM. V was pared by 1 base and J by 1 base, with 7 bases between. CDR3 DNA: TGTGCCAGCAGTTTATTACGTACGAACACTGAAGCTTTCTTT. The encoded protein is CASSLLRTNTEAFF.

This clonotype was counted many times. The V and J genes are TRBV20-1 and TRBJ1-1, with TRBD1 matching over 7 bases. Trimming cost V 6 bases and J 4 bases; bases outside gene matches: 8. The germline V gene has CDR1 DFQATT and CDR2 SNEGSKA (reference sequence). The CDR3 has 13 amino acids. The CDR3 region is CSALQGGVTEAFF. The CDR3 DNA is TGCAGTGCCTTGCAGGGGGGCGTCACTGAAGCTTTCTTT.

This clonotype showed up many times. The gene calls are TRBV7-2 and TRBJ2-3; D ambiguous. The germline gives CDR1 SGHTA, CDR2 FQGNSA. Trimming took off 1 base at V and 1 base at J, with 6 bases between the two ends. The CDR3 is made up of 14 amino acids. The DNA of the CDR3 is TGTGCCAGCAGCTTAGGCCTCCGCACAGATACGCAGTATTTT. It codes for CASSLGLRTDTQYF.

This clonotype was seen a handful of times. The chain uses TRBV15 and TRBJ2-5; the match to TRBD2 covers 10 bases. Per the germline V gene, CDR1 is LNHNV and CDR2 is YYDKDF (reference sequence). The CDR3 consists of 19 residues. The V segment lost 1 base and the J segment 2 bases; nucleotides outside the gene matches: 13. The CDR3 region is CATSRVLKGLAGGQETQYF. CDR3 nucleotide sequence: TGTGCCACCAGCAGAGTCTTAAAGGGGTTAGCGGGGGGTCAAGAGACCCAGTACTTC. Combining the CDR3 with reference TRBV15 and TRBJ2-5 gives the whole variable domain DAMVIQNPRYQVTQFGKPVTLSCSQTLNHNVMYWYQQKSSQAPKLLFHYYDKDFNNEADTPDNFQSRRPNTSFCFLDIRSPGLGDTAMYLCATSRVLKGLAGGQETQYFGPGTRLLVL.

This clonotype was seen repeatedly, ten times or more. The junction does not match germline at one end; this may be a read error. The rearrangement links TRBV6-1 to TRBJ1-5, with D maybe TRBD1 (5 bases). This CDR3 has 13 amino acids. Germline CDR1 reads MNHNS; CDR2 reads SASEGT. Here the CDR3 reads CASSRHSDTKWVF. CDR3 coding DNA: TGTGCCAGCAGTCGTCACTCGGACACGAAGTGGGTTTTT.

This clonotype was recorded a few times. V usage is TRBV19 and J usage is TRBJ1-2; tentatively, D is TRBD1 (5 bases). Germline lookup yields CDR1 LNHDA and CDR2 SQIVND (reference sequence). This CDR3 is 13 amino acids long. With 3 bases removed from V and 4 bases from J, the gap between germline ends came to 9 bases. The CDR3 loop is CASSMGPTYGYTF. Written as DNA, the CDR3 is TGTGCCAGTAGTATGGGACCGACCTATGGCTACACCTTC.

This sequence joins TRBV20-1 and TRBJ2-7; D is perhaps TRBD2 (6 bases). CDR1 is DFQATT, CDR2 SNEGSKA, per germline (reference sequence). The CDR3 is 15 residues long. Trimming left V 1 base short and J 4 bases short, with 17 bases between. CDR3 sequence: CSARVRRGGRYEQYF. Written as DNA, the CDR3 is TGCAGTGCTAGAGTTAGAAGGGGAGGTCGTTACGAGCAGTACTTC.

This clonotype was picked up many times. This sequence joins TRBV10-3 and TRBJ1-5; D ambiguous. The germline CDR1 and CDR2 sequences are ENHRY and SYGVKD. Trimming stripped 6 bases from V and 7 bases from J, with 16 bases between. The CDR3 is 14 amino acids. As DNA, the CDR3 is TGTGCCATCAGCCACGGAGGTTCGGCGCAGCCCCAGCATTTT. Its translation is CAISHGGSAQPQHF.

This clonotype was detected many times. The chain couples TRBV12-3 or TRBV12-4 to TRBJ1-5; D is unresolved. The germline V and J ends were trimmed by 2 bases and 5 bases, with 7 bases remaining between them. CDR3 length equals 13 residues. The CDR3 sequence: CASSLRAHQPQHF. The CDR3 coding sequence is TGTGCCAGCAGTTTAAGGGCCCATCAGCCCCAGCATTTT.

This clonotype was seen many times. This chain links TRBV29-1 with TRBJ2-1; 8 nucleotides align to TRBD1. Germline assignment: CDR1 SQVTM and CDR2 ANQGSEA. The CDR3 runs 11 residues. V lost 6 bases to trimming and J lost 15 bases; unmatched junction nucleotides: 10. In DNA form, the CDR3 reads TGCAGCGTGGGGACAGGCCTGTCGTGGTTCTTC. The encoded protein is CSVGTGLSWFF.

The chain combines TRBV7-7 with TRBJ2-5; D is unresolved. V was cut by 5 bases and J by 1 base, with 8 bases left in between. Germline CDR1 is SSHAT and CDR2 is FNYEAQ (reference sequence). This CDR3 spans 13 amino acids. The CDR3 nucleotides read TGTGCCAGCAGCCGTGAACTCCAAGAGACCCAGTACTTC. Its translation is CASSRELQETQYF.

This clonotype was recorded at least ten times. The CDR3 loop is CSVDPGSQETQYF. In DNA form, the CDR3 reads TGCAGCGTTGACCCGGGGAGCCAAGAGACCCAGTACTTC. J is TRBJ2-5 and V is TRBV29-1, with a weak D call TRBD2 (5 bases). Trimming removed 3 bases from V and 1 base from J, with 9 bases in between. The CDR3 runs 13 residues. CDR1 and CDR2 (germline): SQVTM, ANQGSEA. The whole variable domain, filled in from reference TRBV29-1 and TRBJ2-5, reads SAVISQKPSRDICQRGTSLTIQCQVDSQVTMMFWYRQQPGQSLTLIATANQGSEATYESGFVIDKFPISRPNLTFSTLTVSNMSPEDSSIYLCSVDPGSQETQYFGPGTRLLVL.

This clonotype was found many times. This chain links TRBV7-2 with TRBJ2-7; TRBD2 matches at 7 bases. V was clipped by 2 bases and J by 1 base; unmatched bases: 5. The CDR3 sequence is 15 residues long. Germline V gene lookup returns CDR1 SGHTA and CDR2 FQGNSA. The CDR3 loop is CASSLRTSGSYEQYF. The CDR3 DNA is TGTGCCAGCAGCTTAAGGACTAGTGGGTCCTACGAGCAGTACTTC.

This clonotype appeared once. A much larger clone lies a single base off, so this may be a read error. V gene TRBV7-2 combines with J gene TRBJ1-2; D might be TRBD1 (5 bases). The length of the CDR3 is 16 residues. The germline gives CDR1 SGHTA, CDR2 FQGNSA. DNA for the CDR3: TGTGCCAGCGGCTTAGAGTACAGCCAAAGGGGAACTGGCTACACCTTC. This sequence encodes CASGLEYSQRGTGYTF.

The V gene is TRBV5-6, the J gene TRBJ2-7; the match to TRBD1 covers 8 bases. Trimming cost V 2 bases and J 6 bases; bases outside gene matches: 7. The CDR3 has 14 amino acids. Germline values: CDR1 SGHDT, CDR2 YYEEEE. This CDR3 is CASSFGTGGFEQYF. The CDR3 nucleotides are TGTGCCAGCAGCTTCGGGACAGGAGGTTTCGAGCAGTACTTC.

At least ten counts were recorded for this clonotype. The chain carries TRBV29-1 and TRBJ2-5, with 11 bases matching TRBD1. From germline, CDR1 is SQVTM and CDR2 ANQGSEA. This CDR3 comprises 12 residues. The V segment lost 5 bases and the J segment 5 bases; nucleotides outside the gene matches: 1. CDR3 DNA sequence: TGCAGCGTTTGGGACAGGGGGGAGACCCAGTACTTC. Translated, it gives CSVWDRGETQYF.

At least ten counts were recorded for this clonotype. The chain uses TRBV20-1 and TRBJ2-7; 8 bases are shared with TRBD1. The CDR3 spans 14 residues. Looked up from germline, CDR1 is DFQATT and CDR2 is SNEGSKA (reference sequence). With V trimmed by 5 bases and J by 0 bases, 6 bases remained unmatched. The CDR3 coding sequence is TGCAGTGCTCAGGGGGCCCCGAGCTCCTACGAGCAGTACGTC. It is translated as CSAQGAPSSYEQYV.

Many counts were recorded for this clonotype. The CDR3 region has the DNA TGCAGTCGACTAGCGGATAGCACAGATACGCAGTATTTT. It specifies CSRLADSTDTQYF. V is TRBV20-1 and J is TRBJ2-3, with 9 bases fitting TRBD2. V shed 8 bases, J shed 0 bases, and the junction held 3 bases outside the gene matches. The CDR3 consists of 13 residues. Germline-derived CDR1 and CDR2 are DFQATT and SNEGSKA (reference sequence).

This clonotype was detected many times. This rearrangement joins TRBV20-1 to TRBJ2-7; D unresolved. Deletions cut 3 bases from V and 2 bases from J, with 8 bases between. CDR1 DFQATT and CDR2 SNEGSKA come from the germline V gene (reference sequence). The CDR3 runs 12 residues. DNA of the CDR3: TGCAGTGCTAGGGGTCAGACCTACGAGCAGTACGTC. Residues: CSARGQTYEQYV.

This clonotype was seen ten or more times. The rearrangement uses TRBV5-5 and TRBJ2-7, with 9 bases that match TRBD1. This CDR3 is 13 amino acids long. The V segment lost 6 bases and the J segment 5 bases; nucleotides outside the gene matches: 6. Per the germline V gene, CDR1 is SGHKS and CDR2 is YYEKEE (reference sequence). The CDR3 loop is CASTPTGGHEQYF. The CDR3 region has the DNA TGTGCCAGCACCCCCACAGGGGGCCACGAGCAGTACTTC.

In its sample, this clonotype was seen a few times. The chain carries TRBV7-6 and TRBJ1-1; TRBD1 is a possible D gene (6 bases). This CDR3 has 14 residues. In germline, CDR1 is SGHVS, CDR2 FNYEAQ. Trimming shortened V by 5 bases and J by 2 bases, and 12 bases separated the two germline ends. CDR3 sequence (DNA): TGTGCCAGCAGCCAACAGGGTATTAACACTGAAGCTTTCTTT. It translates to CASSQQGINTEAFF.

In this sample, this clonotype turned up a few times. This rearrangement joins TRBV5-1 to TRBJ1-1, with D perhaps TRBD1 (5 bases). CDR3 length equals 13 residues. Germline V gives CDR1 SGHRS, CDR2 YFSETQ. Deletions cut 0 bases from V and 3 bases from J, with 6 bases between. CDR3 region: CASSLGGHTEAFF. The CDR3 region has the DNA TGCGCCAGCAGCTTGGGGGGACACACTGAAGCTTTCTTT. Based on the CDR3 plus reference TRBV5-1 and TRBJ1-1, the full variable domain is KAGVTQTPRYLIKTRGQQVTLSCSPISGHRSVSWYQQTPGQGLQFLFEYFSETQRNKGNFPGRFSGRQFSNSRSEMNVSTLELGDSALYLCASSLGGHTEAFFGQGTRLTVV.

The chain uses TRBV5-1 and TRBJ2-5; D possibly uses TRBD1 or TRBD2 (5 bases each). The germline CDR1 and CDR2 sequences are SGHRS and YFSETQ. V lost 4 bases to trimming and J lost 6 bases, with 16 bases between them. CDR3 length equals 14 residues. DNA of the CDR3: TGCGCCAGCAGCATAACCGGGACGAGTAAGACCCAGTACTTC. Encoded protein: CASSITGTSKTQYF.

This clonotype was observed at least ten times. This chain uses TRBV7-2 with TRBJ2-2; D is ambiguous. CDR1 SGHTA and CDR2 FQGNSA come from the germline V gene. V dropped 5 bases and J dropped 5 bases, with 9 bases sitting between them. The CDR3 covers 13 residues. The CDR3 protein is CASSLLETGELFF. The CDR3 DNA is TGTGCCAGCAGCCTCCTGGAGACCGGGGAGCTGTTTTTT.

This clonotype was counted between two and nine times. The chain employs TRBV20-1 and TRBJ2-7; TRBD1 matches 8 bases. The CDR3 sequence is 13 residues long. Germline V gene data show CDR1 as DFQATT and CDR2 as SNEGSKA (reference sequence). V gave up 4 bases and J gave up 3 bases; unmatched junction bases: 5. The CDR3 bases are TGCAGTGCTACACCGGGACAGGACTACGAGCAGTACTTC. It translates to CSATPGQDYEQYF.

This clonotype came up many times. The chain is built from TRBV29-1 and TRBJ2-7, with 7 bases aligning to TRBD1. The CDR3 is 12 residues long. Trimming cost V 0 bases and J 12 bases; bases outside gene matches: 8. The germline V gene has CDR1 SQVTM and CDR2 ANQGSEA. The CDR3 reads CSVEEDRLGMYF. CDR3 in DNA: TGCAGCGTTGAAGAGGACAGGCTCGGGATGTACTTC.

This clonotype occurred a few times. The V gene is TRBV5-5, the J gene TRBJ2-7, with D possibly TRBD1 on 6 matching bases. Deletions cut 4 bases from V and 4 bases from J, with 15 bases between. CDR1 SGHKS and CDR2 YYEKEE come from the germline V gene (reference sequence). The CDR3 covers 14 residues. CDR3 residues: CASSPWDIGYEQYF. The CDR3 DNA is TGTGCCAGCAGCCCCTGGGACATCGGATACGAGCAGTACTTC.

In its sample, this clonotype was seen a few times. This chain joins TRBV20-1 and TRBJ1-1; 9 nucleotides line up with TRBD1. Per the germline V gene, CDR1 is DFQATT and CDR2 is SNEGSKA (reference sequence). This CDR3 comprises 13 residues. V shed 6 bases, J shed 4 bases, and the junction held 6 bases outside the gene matches. This chain's CDR3 is CSARTGVATEAFF. In nucleotides, the CDR3 is TGCAGTGCCCGGACAGGGGTTGCCACTGAAGCTTTCTTT.